Reported below is one T cell receptor (beta chain). Its specificity is not known. V lost 9 bases, J lost 7 bases, and 7 bases lay in between. Germline-derived CDR1 and CDR2 are MRHNA and SNTAGT. The CDR3 runs to 11 residues. This sample was taken from a study of cytomegalovirus exposure and HLA in healthy donors. Background on the study: Among roughly 190 million T cells, an earlier analysis found roughly 120 million unique TCR beta sequences.

PCR involved 60 Vbeta and 13 Jbeta primers. Sequenced by immunoSEQ multiplex PCR; TCRdb stores in-frame clones only, minus some. The data contain 150,000 to 170,000 clones, 80% of them singletons. General study results and limits: Relative to equally common others, HLA-associated TCR beta chains showed greater clonal expansion in a later analysis. Reports indicate that TCR beta sequences accurately predicted the HLA-A and HLA-B alleles of most subjects. Exclusion as indistinguishable affected some V segments, including TRBV6-2 and TRBV6-3.

The chain has TRBV6-4 and TRBJ1-6; D remains unclear. This TCR derives from a man aged 30 to 39 in good health and CMV-seropositive. The sample comprised PBMCs. CDR3 residues: CASLRNSPLHF. CDR3 in DNA: TGTGCCAGTTTGAGAAATTCACCCCTCCACTTT.